The 32 T cell receptor beta chains reported below all come from one sample, sequenced in a study of blood T cells in healthy people across ages. Primers used in a second PCR of about 6 to 11 cycles were a sample-barcoded 5' primer and a J-beta primer mix. TCRdb used MiXCR to reprocess the 5' RACE reads, holding one entry per CDR3 protein. The sample includes about 400,000 distinct CDR3 sequences, approximately 52% of them seen just once. Sequences were obtained from blood. All receptors derive from a man between 60 and 70 years old in good health.

This clonotype was counted a few times. The chain has TRBV5-1 and TRBJ2-3; TRBD2 matches at 9 bases. V shed 1 base and J 1 base; nucleotides not matched to a gene: 7. Germline V gene lookup returns CDR1 SGHRS and CDR2 YFSETQ. The CDR3 extends over 17 amino acids. The CDR3 nucleotides are TGCGCCAGCAGCTTGTTGGCGGGGGGGCTCGGCACAGATACGCAGTATTTT. This translates into CASSLLAGGLGTDTQYF.

On this clonotype: Just one base apart from a much larger clone, this may be a read error. This chain uses TRBV30 with TRBJ2-4, with D possibly matching TRBD2 (6 bases). The J call is doubtful: the DNA matches TRBJ2-7 better. Germline CDR1 reads GTSNPN; CDR2 reads SVGIG (reference sequence). This CDR3 contains 15 residues. The CDR3 DNA reads as TGTGTCTGGAGGAGAGCGGCGGGGCAACCCTACGAGCAGTACTTC. Translating gives CVWRRAAGQPYEQYF.

The chain has TRBV3-1 and TRBJ2-1; 8 nucleotides match TRBD2. The CDR3 is made up of 16 amino acids. V shed 4 bases, J shed 0 bases, and the junction held 5 bases outside the gene matches. Germline loops: CDR1 LGHDT, CDR2 YNNKEL (reference sequence). CDR3 DNA sequence: TGTGCCAGCAGCCCTGTCGGGGGGGGCTCCTACAATGAGCAGTTCTTC. Protein product: CASSPVGGGSYNEQFF.

This clonotype was recorded a few times. V usage is TRBV5-1 and J usage is TRBJ2-7; TRBD1 might be the D (6 bases). The CDR3 contains 15 residues. Germline assignment: CDR1 SGHRS and CDR2 YFSETQ. V was cut by 2 bases and J by 3 bases, with 15 bases left in between. CDR3 nucleotide sequence: TGCGCCAGCAGCTTCCTCGAGACAGGCAACTACGAGCAGTACTTC. This codes for CASSFLETGNYEQYF.

J is TRBJ2-7 and V is TRBV28; 8 bases are shared with TRBD1. CDR1 and CDR2 (germline): MDHEN, SYDVKM. Trimming at V came to 5 bases and at J to 12 bases, leaving 15 bases not matched to a gene. This CDR3 spans 14 amino acids. CDR3 protein: CASSTRQGSETRYF. CDR3 in DNA: TGTGCCAGCAGTACAAGACAGGGGTCGGAGACCCGGTACTTC. The full variable domain, its missing parts supplied by reference TRBV28 and TRBJ2-7, is DVKVTQSSRYLVKRTGEKVFLECVQDMDHENMFWYRQDPGLGLRLIYFSYDVKMKEKGDIPEGYSVSREKKERFSLILESASTNQTSMYLCASSTRQGSETRYFGPGTRLTVT.

There are many counts of this clonotype. The J gene is TRBJ2-7, the V gene TRBV2; no clear D gene. The germline V gene encodes CDR1 SNHLY and CDR2 FYNNEI. The CDR3 totals 13 residues. The V end was cut by 7 bases, the J end by 0 bases, with 10 bases between. CDR3 nucleotides: TGTGCCAGCAAAACAGTTACCTCCTACGAGCAGTACTTC. This gives the protein CASKTVTSYEQYF.

In this sample, this clonotype turned up a few times. The chain joins TRBV12-3 or TRBV12-4 to TRBJ2-3, with D possibly TRBD2 on 6 matching bases. The V end was cut by 1 base, the J end by 4 bases, with 21 bases between. This CDR3 is built from 18 residues. This chain's CDR3 is CASSLGSGRGGFADTQYF. Written as DNA, the CDR3 is TGTGCCAGCAGTTTAGGGTCAGGGCGGGGCGGGTTCGCAGATACGCAGTATTTT.

The chain joins TRBV7-8 to TRBJ1-5; D gene uncertain. The CDR3 is 14 residues long. With 5 bases removed from V and 0 bases from J, the gap between germline ends came to 8 bases. From germline, CDR1 is SGHVS and CDR2 FQNEAQ. The CDR3 nucleotides are TGTGCCAGCAGCGCCTCCTCTAGCAATCAGCCCCAGCATTTT. Its translation: CASSASSSNQPQHF.

Ten or more counts support this clonotype. The chain employs TRBV27 and TRBJ2-3, with 11 nucleotides matching TRBD2. The CDR3 loop spans 17 amino acids. Per the germline V gene, CDR1 is MNHEY and CDR2 is SMNVEV (reference sequence). V dropped 6 bases and J dropped 2; count of bases not matched to a gene: 10. The CDR3 DNA reads TGTGCCAGCAGCCCTAGCGGGAGGCCCTTCAACACAGATACGCAGTATTTT. It is translated as CASSPSGRPFNTDTQYF.

This clonotype was seen repeatedly, ten times or more. The V call is TRBV6-5, the J call TRBJ2-2; unclear D gene. Germline CDR1 is MNHEY and CDR2 is SVGAGI. The germline V and J ends were trimmed by 10 bases and 6 bases, with 12 bases remaining between them. The CDR3 sequence is 12 residues long. CDR3 in amino acids: CATLGVAGELFF. CDR3 sequence (DNA): TGTGCCACCCTCGGAGTGGCCGGGGAGCTGTTTTTT.

This clonotype was observed a handful of times. The chain has TRBV11-1 and TRBJ2-3; 12 nucleotides match TRBD1. Germline CDR1 reads SGHAT; CDR2 reads FQDESV (reference sequence). The CDR3 covers 17 residues. V shed 5 bases and J 3 bases; nucleotides not matched to a gene: 9. The CDR3 is CASSQPRDRGHTDTQYF. CDR3 sequence (DNA): TGTGCCAGCAGCCAACCCCGGGACAGGGGGCATACAGATACGCAGTATTTT.

This sequence joins TRBV20-1 and TRBJ2-1; D not resolved. V shed 4 bases and J shed 5 bases, with 9 bases lying between them. CDR1 is DFQATT and CDR2 is SNEGSKA in the germline V gene (reference sequence). CDR3 length equals 12 residues. DNA of the CDR3: TGCAGTGCTACGATCTTTAACAATGAGCAGTTCTTC. Amino acids: CSATIFNNEQFF.

The chain joins TRBV7-8 to TRBJ1-4; D possibly corresponds to TRBD1 (6 bases). The germline V gene has CDR1 SGHVS and CDR2 FQNEAQ. The V and J ends lost 4 bases and 2 bases respectively, with 23 bases between them. This CDR3 has 19 residues. The CDR3 loop is CASSSHRTAPVGTNEKLFF. The CDR3 nucleotides are TGTGCCAGCAGCTCCCATAGGACAGCCCCTGTAGGGACTAATGAAAAACTGTTTTTT.

The chain combines TRBV5-5 with TRBJ2-5; D may be TRBD1 (5 bases). The DNA end favors TRBJ2-7, so the J call may be wrong. Germline V lookup: CDR1 SGHKS, CDR2 YYEKEE (reference sequence). This CDR3 region has 13 residues. The CDR3 region has the DNA TGTGCCAGCAGCAGGGGCCCCCGGAACGAGCAGTACTTC. This encodes CASSRGPRNEQYF.

This clonotype was counted a few times. This rearrangement joins TRBV20-1 to TRBJ2-3; the match to TRBD2 covers 12 bases. The germline V gene has CDR1 DFQATT and CDR2 SNEGSKA (reference sequence). This CDR3 has 15 residues. J was trimmed by 9 bases and V by 5 bases; bases with no gene match: 12. The CDR3 loop reads CSAGRGLAGRQTQYF. The CDR3 bases are TGCAGTGCTGGAAGAGGACTAGCGGGACGCCAGACGCAGTATTTT.

This clonotype was detected a few times. The genes are TRBV7-2 and TRBJ2-7, with 8 bases that match TRBD1. Germline V gives CDR1 SGHTA, CDR2 FQGNSA. Trimming took 5 bases from V and 2 from J; bases not matched to a gene: 8. The CDR3 runs to 15 residues. The CDR3 sequence: CASSPSWDRTYEQYF. The CDR3, as DNA: TGTGCCAGCAGCCCCTCCTGGGACAGGACCTACGAGCAGTACTTC. Looking up the rest from reference TRBV7-2 and TRBJ2-7 gives the full variable domain: GAGVSQSPSNKVTEKGKDVELRCDPISGHTALYWYRQSLGQGLEFLIYFQGNSAPDKSGLPSDRFSAERTGGSVSTLTIQRTQQEDSAVYLCASSPSWDRTYEQYFGPGTRLTVT.

About this clonotype: Germline and junction disagree at one end, which may indicate a read error. The CDR3 protein is CASSFLGQQETRYF. The CDR3 DNA follows: TGTGCCAGCAGCTTTCTGGGACAGCAAGAGACCCGGTACTTC. J is TRBJ2-5 and V is TRBV7-2, with 7 bases aligning to TRBD1. Germline V lookup: CDR1 SGHTA, CDR2 FQGNSA. The CDR3 is 14 residues long.

V gene TRBV6-5 combines with J gene TRBJ1-4, with a weak D call TRBD1 (6 bases). The CDR3 length is 13 residues. With 8 bases removed from V and 7 bases from J, the gap between germline ends came to 14 bases. CDR1 is MNHEY, CDR2 SVGAGI, per germline. CDR3 in amino acids: CASSEQGGEKLFF. The DNA for the CDR3 is TGTGCCAGCTCGGAACAGGGCGGTGAAAAACTGTTTTTT.

The rearrangement links TRBV28 to TRBJ2-3; D is ambiguous. Trimming left V 5 bases short and J 3 bases short, with 15 bases between. Per germline, CDR1 MDHEN and CDR2 SYDVKM. The CDR3 covers 15 residues. The CDR3 region has the DNA TGTGCCAGCAGTGGGTCCGGACCGGAGACAGATACGCAGTATTTT. Residues: CASSGSGPETDTQYF.

The chain has TRBV20-1 and TRBJ2-5; unclear D gene. Per germline, CDR1 DFQATT and CDR2 SNEGSKA (reference sequence). Deletions cut 3 bases from V and 11 bases from J, with 13 bases between. The CDR3 extends over 11 amino acids. The CDR3 sequence is CSASRAYGQYF. The CDR3 nucleotides are TGCAGTGCTAGTCGCGCCTACGGGCAGTACTTC.

This clonotype was detected only a few times. The rearrangement joins TRBV7-2 to TRBJ1-2; D remains ambiguous. Trimming shortened V by 5 bases and J by 3 bases, and 13 bases separated the two germline ends. This CDR3 contains 14 residues. The germline V gene has CDR1 SGHTA and CDR2 FQGNSA. The chain's CDR3 is CASSPGGSDYGYTF. The CDR3, as DNA: TGTGCCAGCAGCCCCGGCGGGAGCGACTATGGCTACACCTTC.

This clonotype showed up just a few times. DNA for the CDR3: TGTGCCAGCAGACTCGGGGGACAGGGCTATGGCTACACCTTC. Translation: CASRLGGQGYGYTF. This chain connects TRBV12-3 or TRBV12-4 to TRBJ1-2; 9 nucleotides agree with TRBD1. CDR3 length: 14 residues. V lost 6 bases and J lost 4; bases outside the gene matches: 6.

This chain connects TRBV25-1 to TRBJ2-3; no definite D call. V lost 7 bases and J 7 bases, leaving 21 bases between the germline ends. The V gene's germline CDR1 is MGHDK and CDR2 SYGVNS. The CDR3 has 15 residues. The CDR3 DNA reads as TGTGCCAGCAATGGAAGTTCCTCTTCTTCTAATACGCAGTATTTT. This gives the protein CASNGSSSSSNTQYF.

This clonotype was seen just once. The CDR3 DNA sequence: TGTGCCAGCAACTCATTCCGGGACACCTATAATTCACCCCTCCACTTT. Translating gives CASNSFRDTYNSPLHF. The chain recombines TRBV6-5 with TRBJ1-6, with D possibly matching TRBD1 (6 bases). The V end was cut by 7 bases, the J end by 2 bases, with 15 bases between. There are 16 residues in the CDR3. The germline CDR1 and CDR2 sequences are MNHEY and SVGAGI.

Ten or more counts support this clonotype. The chain employs TRBV4-2 and TRBJ2-1; maybe TRBD1 (6 bases). V dropped 0 bases and J dropped 4 bases, with 10 bases sitting between them. The CDR3 is 15 residues long. CDR1 and CDR2 (germline): LGHNA, YNFKEQ. DNA for the CDR3: TGTGCCAGCAGCCAAGACTGGGGGCCTTACAATGAGCAGTTCTTC. This sequence encodes CASSQDWGPYNEQFF.

This chain uses TRBV4-2 with TRBJ1-1; no clear D gene. Germline V gene sequence: CDR1 LGHNA, CDR2 YNFKEQ. Trimming took 3 bases from V and 6 from J, leaving 14 bases between them. The CDR3 spans 14 residues. The CDR3 is CASSQVRERAEAFF. The CDR3 DNA follows: TGTGCCAGCAGCCAGGTGAGGGAAAGGGCTGAAGCTTTCTTT.

This clonotype was observed once. The chain recombines TRBV28 with TRBJ1-1; D unresolved. Germline CDR1 and CDR2: MDHEN and SYDVKM. V shed 2 bases and J shed 6 bases, with 7 bases lying between them. This CDR3 is 12 amino acids long. The CDR3 nucleotides read TGTGCCAGCAGTTTAGTCGGGTCTGAAGCTTTCTTT. Translating gives CASSLVGSEAFF.

This chain uses TRBV29-1 with TRBJ2-1, with D perhaps matching TRBD1 (6 bases). The germline gives CDR1 SQVTM, CDR2 ANQGSEA. The length of the CDR3 is 10 residues. V lost 6 bases, J lost 11 bases, and 11 bases lay in between. The DNA for the CDR3 is TGCAGCGTCAGACAGGACCAGCAGTTCTTC. Residues: CSVRQDQQFF.

This clonotype appeared a few times. The chain joins TRBV4-1 to TRBJ2-5; unclear D gene. CDR1 and CDR2 (germline): MGHRA, YSYEKL. The CDR3 totals 14 residues. V was trimmed by 0 bases and J by 4 bases, leaving 9 bases between them. The CDR3 loop reads CASSQEAGRETQYF. CDR3 nucleotides: TGCGCCAGCAGCCAAGAGGCCGGGCGAGAGACCCAGTACTTC.

The CDR3 spells CASSLGGKGTSARLQETQYF. DNA of the CDR3: TGTGCCAGCAGTTTAGGGGGCAAGGGGACTAGCGCCCGCTTACAAGAGACCCAGTACTTC. The rearrangement links TRBV12-3 or TRBV12-4 to TRBJ2-5; 10 positions agree with TRBD2. There are 20 residues in the CDR3. V lost 1 base to trimming and J lost 2 bases; unmatched junction nucleotides: 16.

The genes are TRBV20-1 and TRBJ2-7; no clear D gene. The V gene lost 1 base and the J gene lost 2 bases, with 12 bases spanning the gap. Germline V gene data show CDR1 as DFQATT and CDR2 as SNEGSKA (reference sequence). This CDR3 spans 14 amino acids. Written as DNA, the CDR3 is TGCAGTGCTAGAGGGTTCGGTGGCACCTACGAGCAGTACTTC. Protein sequence: CSARGFGGTYEQYF.

This chain joins TRBV6-2 or TRBV6-3 and TRBJ2-5, with 7 bases aligning to TRBD1. Germline assignment: CDR1 MNHEY and CDR2 SVGEGT. The V segment lost 5 bases and the J segment 2 bases; nucleotides outside the gene matches: 5. The CDR3 extends over 14 amino acids. As DNA, the CDR3 is TGTGCCAGCAGTCAACAGGGGAGTCAAGAGACCCAGTACTTC. Protein product: CASSQQGSQETQYF.